This T cell receptor beta chain is drawn from a study of identifying expanded T cells in peripheral blood. This clone came up a few times. Its target is not known. The repertoire was sequenced with immunoSEQ multiplex PCR; TCRdb's copy has only in-frame clones and lacks some. The sample consists of 100,000 to 150,000 clones, less than 90% of them appearing once. Healthy donors had no documented immune events, such as infections, while sampled. V lost 1 base to trimming and J lost 8 bases; unmatched junction nucleotides: 0. There are 15 residues in the CDR3. Germline V gene lookup returns CDR1 SGHVS and CDR2 FQNEAQ. Study results and limitations: Variance in clone template counts between approximately 2-week samples significantly increased with total template count across all healthy donors. Differentially abundant clones: around 1.2 between replicates, around 17 at roughly 13 days, under 25 at four.

The chain joins TRBV7-8 to TRBJ1-6; 12 nucleotides line up with TRBD1. The sequence derives from a person aged 18 to 70 in good health. The sequencing input was blood. CDR3 sequence (DNA): TGTGCCAGCAGCTTAGGGGACAGGGGGCATTCACCCCTCCACTTT. Translating it yields CASSLGDRGHSPLHF.